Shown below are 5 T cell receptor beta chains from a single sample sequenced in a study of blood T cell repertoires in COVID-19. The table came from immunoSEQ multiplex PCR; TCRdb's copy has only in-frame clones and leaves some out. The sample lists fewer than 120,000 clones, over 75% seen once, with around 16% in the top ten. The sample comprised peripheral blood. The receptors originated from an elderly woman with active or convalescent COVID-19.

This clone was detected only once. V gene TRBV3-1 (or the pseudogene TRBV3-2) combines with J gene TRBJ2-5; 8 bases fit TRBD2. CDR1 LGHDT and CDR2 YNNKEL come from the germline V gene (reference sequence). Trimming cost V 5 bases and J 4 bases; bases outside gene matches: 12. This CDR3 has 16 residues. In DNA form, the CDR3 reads TGTGCCAGCAGCGCCCCGGGAGCGGCGGGAGGAGAGACCCAGTACTTC. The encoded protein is CASSAPGAAGGETQYF.

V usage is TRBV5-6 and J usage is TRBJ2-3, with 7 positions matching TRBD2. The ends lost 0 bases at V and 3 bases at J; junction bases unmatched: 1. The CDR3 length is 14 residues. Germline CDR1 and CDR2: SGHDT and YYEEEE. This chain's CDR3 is CASSLGGRTDTQYF. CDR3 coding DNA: TGTGCCAGCAGCTTGGGCGGGAGAACAGATACGCAGTATTTT.

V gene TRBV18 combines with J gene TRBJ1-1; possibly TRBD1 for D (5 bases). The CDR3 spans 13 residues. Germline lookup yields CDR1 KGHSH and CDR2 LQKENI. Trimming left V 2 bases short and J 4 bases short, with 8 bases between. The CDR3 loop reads CASSPGGSTEAFF. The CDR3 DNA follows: TGTGCCAGCTCACCAGGGGGGAGCACTGAAGCTTTCTTT.

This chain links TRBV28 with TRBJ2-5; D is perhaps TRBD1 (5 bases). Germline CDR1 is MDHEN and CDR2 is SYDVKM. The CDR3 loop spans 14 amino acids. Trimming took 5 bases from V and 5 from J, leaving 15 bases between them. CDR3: CASSPTRVWETQYF. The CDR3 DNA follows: TGTGCCAGCAGTCCGACCAGGGTTTGGGAGACCCAGTACTTC. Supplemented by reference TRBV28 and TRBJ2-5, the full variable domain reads DVKVTQSSRYLVKRTGEKVFLECVQDMDHENMFWYRQDPGLGLRLIYFSYDVKMKEKGDIPEGYSVSREKKERFSLILESASTNQTSMYLCASSPTRVWETQYFGPGTRLLVL.

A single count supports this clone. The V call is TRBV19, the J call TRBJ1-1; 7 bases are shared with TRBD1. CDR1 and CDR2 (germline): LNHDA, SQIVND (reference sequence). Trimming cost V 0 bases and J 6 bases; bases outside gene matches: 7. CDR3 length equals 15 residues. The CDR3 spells CASSIDAGQGAEAFF. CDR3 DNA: TGTGCCAGTAGTATAGATGCCGGGCAGGGGGCTGAAGCTTTCTTT.